This note documents a single TCR beta chain sequence. Its antigen remains unknown. These data are taken from a study of cytomegalovirus exposure and HLA in healthy donors. Study results and caveats: At a 0.05 false discovery rate, a later analysis found around 17,000 TCR beta sequences to be associated with HLA alleles.

There are 14 residues in the CDR3. Germline values: CDR1 KGHSH, CDR2 LQKENI. The ends were cut back, 2 bases at V and 0 bases at J, with 8 bases in the middle. The PCR employed 60 Vbeta primers together with 13 Jbeta primers. Only in-frame clones appear in the TCRdb table, and some are missing; sequencing was by immunoSEQ multiplex PCR. The profile shows 80,000 to 90,000 clones, approximately 79% of them singletons. The sequence was obtained from a man aged 25 to 40 in good health and CMV-seronegative. The chain links TRBV18 to TRBJ2-7; D ambiguous. The material sequenced was PBMCs. CDR3 nucleotides: TGTGCCAGCTCACCAATGAGGAACTCCTACGAGCAGTACTTC. It yields the protein CASSPMRNSYEQYF.